One TCR beta chain is described in this entry. As yet, its antigen is unknown. This sample was included in a study of T cells after yellow fever vaccination. Overall study: Fractions of limited cellularity were prepared by means of SMART-Seq v4 Ultra Low Input. Study-level points and caveats: Compared with primary, the secondary response was weaker and peaked at day 5, not 15. Most clones from primary vaccination resurfaced after the booster (approximately 95% CD4, around 90% CD8).

TCRdb re-derived calls from the 5' RACE reads in MiXCR, one entry per CDR3 protein. The table shows 100,000 to 150,000 distinct CDR3 sequences, with about 7% occurring only once. The V and J ends lost 2 bases and 1 base, in that order; junction bases with no gene match: 3. Germline assignment: CDR1 ENHRY and CDR2 SYGVKD. The CDR3 consists of 15 residues. Sample: CD4+ T cells sorted from PBMCs, taken around 10 days after the first yellow fever vaccination. This TCR came from a man between 18 and 35 years old who received the YFV17D yellow fever vaccine. The rearrangement uses TRBV10-3 and TRBJ2-3; 7 bases are a match to TRBD2. The CDR3 sequence is CAISERGEGTDTQYF. The DNA for the CDR3 is TGTGCCATCAGTGAGCGGGGGGAGGGCACAGATACGCAGTATTTT.